These T cell receptor beta chains were read from a single sample in a study of T cells in Graves' hyperthyroidism and ophthalmopathy. TCRdb fed the multiplex PCR reads into MiXCR, producing one record per CDR3 protein. The data contain fewer than 250,000 distinct CDR3 sequences, about a sixth of them singletons. The sequenced sample was blood. The receptors here all came from a woman between 18 and 29 years old with Graves' ophthalmopathy. Each CDR3 is given with its conserved first and last residue. The D gene is left open where the match is weak. Rows may omit the clone size; those that give it use once, few, many or a size class.

v_gene,len,j_gene,d_gene,abundance,CDR3aa,CDR3nt
TRBV7-9,13,TRBJ1-1,-,-,CASSGQRRTEAFF,TGTGCCAGCAGCGGACAGAGGAGAACTGAAGCTTTCTTT
TRBV4-1,18,TRBJ2-1,TRBD2,-,CASSQVWTSGGVYNEQFF,TGCGCCAGCAGCCAAGTTTGGACTAGCGGGGGAGTTTACAATGAGCAGTTCTTC
TRBV4-1,17,TRBJ1-6,TRBD1,many,CASSQGGDRRNNSPLHF,TGCGCCAGCAGCCAAGGGGGGGACAGGCGTAATAATTCACCCCTCCACTTT
TRBV5-1,13,TRBJ1-4,-,many,CASSRTTNEKLFF,TGCGCCAGTTCCAGGACGACTAATGAAAAACTGTTTTTT
TRBV11-2,14,TRBJ1-4,TRBD1,many,CASSLGTGNEKLFF,TGTGCCAGCAGCCTCGGGACAGGGAATGAAAAACTGTTTTTT
TRBV27,14,TRBJ2-7,-,many,CASSLTVHSYEQYF,TGTGCCAGCAGTTTGACGGTCCATTCCTACGAGCAGTACTTC
TRBV27,17,TRBJ2-3,TRBD2,many,CASSLLVSGGSTDTQYF,TGTGCCAGCAGTTTACTTGTTAGCGGGGGGAGCACAGATACGCAGTATTTT
TRBV19,15,TRBJ2-1,-,-,CASSPSDRLRDEQFF,TGTGCCAGTAGCCCCAGCGACAGGTTAAGGGATGAGCAGTTCTTC
TRBV15,15,TRBJ2-7,-,many,CATSTRTEETYEQYF,TGTGCCACCAGCACCCGGACCGAAGAGACCTACGAGCAGTACTTC
TRBV28,16,TRBJ1-2,-,many,CASSLYGRIANYGYTF,TGTGCCAGCAGTTTATATGGCCGAATCGCTAACTATGGCTACACCTTC
TRBV20-1,17,TRBJ2-1,TRBD2,many,CSAPKRPGTSGYNEQFF,TGCAGTGCTCCTAAAAGACCCGGGACTAGCGGGTACAATGAGCAGTTCTTC
TRBV20-1,12,TRBJ2-5,-,many,CSASTGGDAQYF,TGCAGTGCTTCCACGGGCGGGGATGCCCAGTACTTC
TRBV7-9,14,TRBJ2-1,TRBD1,many,CASSQGGQLNEQFF,TGTGCCAGCAGCCAAGGGGGACAGTTAAATGAGCAGTTCTTC
TRBV6-1,13,TRBJ2-7,-,many,CASSEVRYYEQYF,TGTGCCAGCAGTGAAGTCCGATACTACGAGCAGTACTTC
TRBV9,14,TRBJ2-5,-,few,CASSVNRAGETQYF,TGTGCCAGCAGCGTAAACAGGGCTGGGGAGACCCAGTACTTC
TRBV27,15,TRBJ1-1,TRBD1,-,CASSFKGTGASRAFF,TGTGCCAGCAGTTTTAAGGGGACAGGGGCGTCTAGAGCTTTCTTT
TRBV6-2/TRBV6-3,16,TRBJ2-5,TRBD1,many,CASSYTLQGSSETQYF,TGTGCCAGCAGTTACACCCTACAGGGGTCCTCGGAGACCCAGTACTTC
TRBV20-1,14,TRBJ2-7,-,many,CSARETRSRDEQYF,TGCAGTGCTAGAGAGACTAGATCTCGAGACGAGCAGTACTTC
TRBV13,12,TRBJ1-1,-,many,CASSLGLGGAFF,TGTGCCAGCAGCTTAGGCCTCGGGGGAGCTTTCTTT
TRBV19,15,TRBJ1-2,TRBD1,many,CASSTTWTGPNGYTF,TGTGCCAGTAGTACCACCTGGACAGGGCCTAATGGCTACACCTTC
TRBV19,16,TRBJ2-3,TRBD2,-,CASSMTSGSRTDTQYF,TGTGCCAGTAGTATGACTAGCGGGAGTAGGACAGATACGCAGTATTTT
TRBV2,15,TRBJ2-5,TRBD1,many,CASSDSRTGATPKDF,TGTGCCAGCAGTGATTCTCGGACAGGGGCGACTCCAAAGGACTTC
TRBV4-2,15,TRBJ2-1,TRBD2,many,CASSQATSGVNEQFF,TGTGCCAGCAGCCAAGCTACTAGCGGGGTCAATGAGCAGTTCTTC
TRBV28,16,TRBJ2-3,TRBD1,-,CASSLTGQGATDTQYF,TGTGCCAGCAGTTTAACTGGACAGGGGGCGACAGATACGCAGTATTTT
TRBV5-1,16,TRBJ2-3,TRBD1,many,CASSAGQGLGTDTQYF,TGCGCCAGCAGCGCGGGACAGGGATTGGGCACAGATACGCAGTATTTT
TRBV6-1,13,TRBJ1-1,TRBD1,many,CASSWRDRDVAFF,TGTGCCAGCAGTTGGAGGGACAGGGACGTAGCTTTCTTT
TRBV11-2,17,TRBJ2-4,TRBD2,many,CASTPLRGGKAKNIQYF,TGTGCCAGCACCCCGCTCCGGGGGGGCAAAGCCAAAAACATTCAGTACTTC
TRBV12-3/TRBV12-4,11,TRBJ1-4,-,many,CASSSEGLLFF,TGTGCCAGCAGTTCCGAGGGCTTACTGTTTTTT
TRBV30,17,TRBJ1-2,-,many,CALGGQGPQERSYGYTF,TGTGCCCTGGGGGGACAAGGGCCTCAAGAAAGGAGCTATGGCTACACCTTC
TRBV30,14,TRBJ2-2,-,many,CACPVGANTGELFF,TGTGCCTGTCCAGTGGGGGCTAACACCGGGGAGCTGTTTTTT
TRBV20-1,14,TRBJ2-1,-,many,CSARRTGLGSEQFF,TGCAGTGCTAGACGGACGGGCCTTGGGAGTGAGCAGTTCTTC
TRBV7-9,15,TRBJ2-3,TRBD2,-,CASSGTSARTDTQYF,TGTGCCAGCAGCGGGACTAGCGCGCGCACAGATACGCAGTATTTT
TRBV12-3/TRBV12-4,14,TRBJ2-3,TRBD2,-,CASSLLAAGNTQYF,TGTGCCAGCAGCCTACTAGCAGCGGGGAATACGCAGTATTTT
TRBV20-1,15,TRBJ1-5,TRBD1,many,CSASRTGGNYQPQHF,TGCAGTGCTTCCCGGACAGGGGGGAATTATCAGCCCCAGCATTTT
TRBV12-5,21,TRBJ2-5,TRBD2,many,CASGYGHPGLAGYQDWETQYF,TGTGCTAGTGGGTATGGCCATCCGGGACTAGCGGGTTACCAAGATTGGGAGACCCAGTACTTC
TRBV12-3/TRBV12-4,11,TRBJ1-1,-,many,CASSLLGGSVF,TGTGCCAGCAGTTTACTCGGAGGTTCTGTCTTT